This T cell receptor (beta chain) was sequenced in a study of CD4 and CD8 cells across lung adenocarcinoma regions. In TCRdb, the PCR reads were re-called with MiXCR into one record per CDR3 protein. The profile shows 13,000 or so distinct CDR3 sequences, 35% to 55% of them singletons. Sequencing was done on a sample of CD4+ T cells from the center of a lung tumor. This receptor was obtained from a male donor with lung adenocarcinoma. The CD4 and CD8 labels of this study may be unreliable.

The CDR3 here is CASSLQGNYQETQYF. The CDR3 DNA reads TGCGCCAGCAGCCTGCAGGGGAATTACCAAGAGACCCAGTACTTC. V is TRBV10-2 and J is TRBJ2-5; D possibly corresponds to TRBD1 (6 bases). The CDR3 spans 15 residues. V lost 6 bases and J lost 0, with 14 bases in between. Germline CDR1 and CDR2: WSHSY and SAAADI.